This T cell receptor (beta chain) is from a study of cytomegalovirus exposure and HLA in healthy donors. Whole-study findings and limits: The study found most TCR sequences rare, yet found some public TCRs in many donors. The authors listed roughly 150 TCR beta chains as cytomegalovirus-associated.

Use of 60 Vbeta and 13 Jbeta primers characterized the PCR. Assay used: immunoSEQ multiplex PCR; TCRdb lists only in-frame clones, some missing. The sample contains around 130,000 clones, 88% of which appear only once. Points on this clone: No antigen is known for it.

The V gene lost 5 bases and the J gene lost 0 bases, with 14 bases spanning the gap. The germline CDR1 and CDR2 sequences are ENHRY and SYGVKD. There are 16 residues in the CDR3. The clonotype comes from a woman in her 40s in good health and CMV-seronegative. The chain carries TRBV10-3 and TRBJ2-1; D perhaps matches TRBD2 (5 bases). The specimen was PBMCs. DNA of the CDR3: TGTGCCATCAGTTCTGCTAGCCAAAGCTCCTACAATGAGCAGTTCTTC. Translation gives CAISSASQSSYNEQFF.